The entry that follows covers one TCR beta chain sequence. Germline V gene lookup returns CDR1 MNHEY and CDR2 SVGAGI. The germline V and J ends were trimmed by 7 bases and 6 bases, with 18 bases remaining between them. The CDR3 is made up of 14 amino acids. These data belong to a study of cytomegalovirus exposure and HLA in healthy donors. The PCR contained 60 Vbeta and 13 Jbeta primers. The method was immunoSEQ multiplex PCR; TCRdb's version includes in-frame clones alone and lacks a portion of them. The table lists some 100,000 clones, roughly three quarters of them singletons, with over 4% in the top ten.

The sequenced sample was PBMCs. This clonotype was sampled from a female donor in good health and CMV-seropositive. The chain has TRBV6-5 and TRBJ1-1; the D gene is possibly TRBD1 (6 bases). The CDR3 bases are TGTGCCAGCATCAACCTCGGGGGGCAGGCTGAAGCTTTCTTT. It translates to CASINLGGQAEAFF.